This T cell receptor beta chain is drawn from a study of blood T cell repertoires in COVID-19. Study at large: PBMCs, B-cell-depleted T cells, or T cells were the source of the cDNA or gDNA that made up the material.

With V trimmed by 6 bases and J by 4 bases, 8 bases remained unmatched. Germline lookup yields CDR1 SNHLY and CDR2 FYNNEI. The CDR3 covers 14 residues. The method was immunoSEQ multiplex PCR; TCRdb's version includes in-frame clones alone and lacks a portion of them. The sample carries about 180,000 clones, about 81% recorded once. The sample comprised peripheral blood. The clonotype was recovered from a woman of 80 years or more with COVID-19, enrolled during active disease. The rearrangement joins TRBV2 to TRBJ2-5, with TRBD1 matching 7 bases. In nucleotides, the CDR3 is TGTGCCAGCAGATTACGACAGGGCACAGAGACCCAGTACTTC. Its protein product is CASRLRQGTETQYF.